This passage covers 2 T cell receptor beta chains from one sample sequenced in a study of T-cell reconstitution after alpha-beta-depleted transplantation in children. Unique molecular identifiers were used in preparing the TCRbeta library. From the PCR reads, TCRdb called clonotypes with MiXCR, one entry per CDR3 protein. This sample has some 200,000 distinct CDR3 sequences, with about a tenth found just once. The sequencing here drew on PBMCs, taken before TCRalphabeta/CD19-depleted stem cell transplant. The receptors stem from a child under two years old with acute myeloid leukemia, due to receive a stem cell transplant.

In this sample, this clonotype turned up many times. CDR3 sequence (DNA): TGCAGTGCTAGGTGGCAGGGCGGAGAGACCCAGTACTTC. Its translation is CSARWQGGETQYF. The V and J genes are TRBV20-1 and TRBJ2-5; D might be TRBD1 (5 bases). CDR1 and CDR2 (germline): DFQATT, SNEGSKA (reference sequence). V was cut by 3 bases and J by 4 bases, with 12 bases left in between. The CDR3 has 13 residues.

This clonotype qualifies as medium-sized. This sequence joins TRBV3-1 and TRBJ1-2, with TRBD1 as a possible D gene (5 bases). Deletions cut 4 bases from V and 2 bases from J, with 5 bases between. CDR1 and CDR2 from the germline V gene are LGHDT and YNNKEL (reference sequence). This CDR3 contains 12 residues. The CDR3 loop reads CASSRDNYGYTF. CDR3 DNA: TGTGCCAGCAGCCGGGACAACTATGGCTACACCTTC.